This T cell receptor beta chain originates from a study of T cells in tuberculosis. The assay was immunoSEQ multiplex PCR, and TCRdb's table has in-frame clones only and misses some. Here the sample spans about 35,000 clones, over 85% being singletons. The V gene lost 2 bases and the J gene lost 3 bases, with 14 bases spanning the gap. Germline V lookup: CDR1 SGDLS, CDR2 YYNGEE. The CDR3 has 15 residues. The V and J genes are TRBV9 and TRBJ1-2; TRBD1 is a possible D gene (6 bases). The sequenced sample consisted of PBMCs. This TCR was sampled from a donor aged 10-29 years with latent tuberculosis or without tuberculosis infection. Here the CDR3 reads CASSVTRGTDYGYTF. In DNA, the CDR3 is TGTGCCAGCAGCGTGACCAGGGGCACGGACTATGGCTACACCTTC.